These 26 T cell receptor beta chains share one sample of origin, sequenced in a study of cytotoxic CD8 clonotypes in ibrutinib-treated CLL (TCRdb year 2021). Explained via the paper, the time point label denotes: 12 months on ibrutinib. Library generation was performed with the immunoSEQ multiplex PCR assay. TCRdb took over this immuneACCESS table, retaining in-frame rearrangements with V and J assigned. Such tables are incomplete; in checked studies, under half of the missing clones stem from an unresolved V gene, and the remainder is unexplained. Counted in this sample were approximately 190,000 clones; roughly 65% of them appeared once. Approximately 6.3% of the sample is in the top ten clones. Sequencing used PBMCs, obtained after 12 months of ibrutinib treatment. The receptors originated from a human donor with chronic lymphocytic leukemia.

The chain recombines TRBV28 with TRBJ2-1; D may correspond to TRBD1 or TRBD2 (6 bases each). With 7 bases removed from V and 1 base from J, the gap between germline ends came to 23 bases. Germline V gene sequence: CDR1 MDHEN, CDR2 SYDVKM. This CDR3 has 18 residues. The CDR3 sequence is CASTYRGTPFDSYNEQFF. The CDR3 DNA reads as TGTGCCAGCACCTATCGGGGGACACCTTTTGATTCCTACAATGAGCAGTTCTTC. The variable domain in full, with the rest retrieved from reference TRBV28 and TRBJ2-1, is DVKVTQSSRYLVKRTGEKVFLECVQDMDHENMFWYRQDPGLGLRLIYFSYDVKMKEKGDIPEGYSVSREKKERFSLILESASTNQTSMYLCASTYRGTPFDSYNEQFFGPGTRLTVL.

The rearrangement links TRBV6-4 to TRBJ1-1; no clear D. Germline CDR1 MRHNA, CDR2 SNTAGT. The CDR3 has 13 amino acids. V lost 5 bases, J lost 10 bases, and 17 bases lay in between. The CDR3 sequence is CASSSLPGDRAFF. The DNA for the CDR3 is TGTGCCAGCAGTTCCTTACCGGGAGATCGAGCTTTCTTT.

The rearrangement joins TRBV13 to TRBJ2-3, with TRBD2 matching over 8 bases. This CDR3 is 17 amino acids long. With 5 bases clipped from V and 6 bases from J, the junction kept 16 bases outside the gene matches. In germline, CDR1 is PRHDT, CDR2 FYEKMQ (reference sequence). The CDR3 protein is CASSPRGAGGFADTQYF. In DNA form, the CDR3 reads TGTGCCAGCAGCCCCCGCGGGGCGGGGGGATTCGCGGATACGCAGTATTTT.

The chain links TRBV19 to TRBJ1-1; 7 bases agree with TRBD1. This CDR3 spans 16 amino acids. Trimming took 7 bases from V and 0 from J; bases not matched to a gene: 11. Germline V lookup: CDR1 LNHDA, CDR2 SQIVND (reference sequence). The CDR3 DNA reads as TGTGCCAGTAAGGTCCCTTTACAGGGGTTGAACACTGAAGCTTTCTTT. It yields the protein CASKVPLQGLNTEAFF.

The chain couples TRBV10-1 to TRBJ1-1; D is undetermined. CDR3 length equals 12 residues. V was trimmed by 6 bases and J by 4 bases, leaving 9 bases between them. Germline CDR1 and CDR2: WNHNN and SYGVQD (reference sequence). The DNA for the CDR3 is TGCGCCAGCAGGGGTGGTAGCACTGAAGCTTTCTTT. Its protein is CASRGGSTEAFF.

The chain combines TRBV7-2 with TRBJ1-5; D is undetermined. CDR3 length equals 15 residues. Germline V gene sequence: CDR1 SGHTA, CDR2 FQGNSA. V was clipped by 3 bases and J by 3 bases, with 12 bases between them. DNA of the CDR3: TGTGCCAGCAGCTTGAGCCAAAGTGACAATCAGCCCCAGCATTTT. It encodes CASSLSQSDNQPQHF.

The CDR3 sequence: CASSHRGMRGPNTGELFF. DNA for the CDR3: TGTGCCAGCAGCCACCGGGGAATGAGGGGTCCTAACACCGGGGAGCTGTTTTTT. The rearrangement uses TRBV11-2 and TRBJ2-2; D possibly matches TRBD1 or TRBD2 (5 bases each). The CDR3 covers 18 residues. Germline loops: CDR1 SGHAT, CDR2 FQNNGV. Trimming took off 5 bases at V and 2 bases at J, with 21 bases between the two ends.

This clone was found a few times. The gene calls are TRBV5-1 and TRBJ1-2; D call uncertain. CDR3 length equals 13 residues. Trimming pared 4 bases from V and 1 base from J, leaving 8 bases between. CDR1 and CDR2 from the germline V gene are SGHRS and YFSETQ. CDR3: CASSPSGNYGYTF. CDR3 sequence (DNA): TGCGCCAGCAGCCCCAGCGGTAACTATGGCTACACCTTC.

This clone was seen ten or more times. The chain employs TRBV19 and TRBJ1-1; no definite D call. The V gene's germline CDR1 is LNHDA and CDR2 SQIVND (reference sequence). The V gene lost 1 base and the J gene lost 4 bases, with 7 bases spanning the gap. The CDR3 spans 13 residues. The CDR3 spells CASSIVGTTEAFF. For the CDR3, the DNA is TGTGCCAGTAGTATAGTTGGTACCACTGAAGCTTTCTTT.

This chain uses TRBV25-1 with TRBJ1-4; no clear D. V lost 3 bases and J lost 2, with 13 bases in between. Germline-derived CDR1 and CDR2 are MGHDK and SYGVNS. The CDR3 covers 16 residues. The CDR3 bases are TGTGCCAGCAGTGACCCCAGAGTGGGGACTAATGAAAAACTGTTTTTT. Translated: CASSDPRVGTNEKLFF.

The rearrangement links TRBV18 to TRBJ1-5, with D tentatively TRBD1 (5 bases). V was cut by 3 bases and J by 5 bases, with 8 bases left in between. Looked up from germline, CDR1 is KGHSH and CDR2 is LQKENI. The CDR3 consists of 13 residues. This CDR3 is CASSPEQDQPQHF. As DNA, the CDR3 is TGTGCCAGCTCACCGGAACAGGATCAGCCCCAGCATTTT.

This clone was counted once. The chain has TRBV2 and TRBJ2-7; D is possibly TRBD1 (6 bases). Looked up from germline, CDR1 is SNHLY and CDR2 is FYNNEI. V dropped 4 bases and J dropped 6 bases, with 16 bases sitting between them. This CDR3 is 14 amino acids long. The CDR3 nucleotides read TGTGCCAGCAGTGGGGGGCTGACAGGCTCCGAGCAGTACTTC. It is translated as CASSGGLTGSEQYF. The whole variable domain, filled in from reference TRBV2 and TRBJ2-7, reads EPEVTQTPSHQVTQMGQEVILRCVPISNHLYFYWYRQILGQKVEFLVSFYNNEISEKSEIFDDQFSVERPDGSNFTLKIRSTKLEDSAMYFCASSGGLTGSEQYFGPGTRLTVT.

CDR3 coding DNA: TGTGCCAGCAGTATTTCCGACTCTCCCAACACGAACACAGATACGCAGTATTTT. Translation gives CASSISDSPNTNTDTQYF. V usage is TRBV2 and J usage is TRBJ2-3; the D is unclear. CDR3 size: 18 residues. The V and J ends lost 5 bases and 2 bases respectively, with 23 bases between them. Germline CDR1 is SNHLY and CDR2 is FYNNEI.

The rearrangement joins TRBV6-5 to TRBJ2-1, with D possibly TRBD2 on 5 matching bases. In germline, CDR1 is MNHEY, CDR2 SVGAGI. Trimming took 6 bases from V and 0 from J, leaving 12 bases between them. This CDR3 is 15 amino acids long. In nucleotides, the CDR3 is TGTGCCAGCAGCAGAGCGGTACGCTCCTACAATGAGCAGTTCTTC. This sequence encodes CASSRAVRSYNEQFF.

This clone was observed a few times. This rearrangement joins TRBV15 to TRBJ1-5; no reliable D call. The CDR3 spans 13 residues. Trimming pared 0 bases from V and 6 bases from J, leaving 6 bases between. Germline CDR1 and CDR2: LNHNV and YYDKDF (reference sequence). The CDR3 DNA follows: TGTGCCACCAGCAGAGAGAAGGCTCAGCCCCAGCATTTT. Translating it yields CATSREKAQPQHF.

The chain carries TRBV18 and TRBJ2-3; 8 nucleotides match TRBD2. The germline V gene encodes CDR1 KGHSH and CDR2 LQKENI. J lost 2 bases, V lost 5 bases, and 12 bases had no gene match. The CDR3 sequence is 17 residues long. This chain's CDR3 is CASSANSLLAATDTQYF. In nucleotides, the CDR3 is TGTGCCAGCTCAGCTAACAGTCTACTAGCGGCCACAGATACGCAGTATTTT. Full variable domain (missing parts from reference TRBV18 and TRBJ2-3): NAGVMQNPRHLVRRRGQEARLRCSPMKGHSHVYWYRQLPEEGLKFMVYLQKENIIDESGMPKERFSAEFPKEGPSILRIQQVVRGDSAAYFCASSANSLLAATDTQYFGPGTRLTVL.

For the CDR3, the DNA is TGTGCCTGGAGTGCCGCGGACAGGTCCCTCACAGATACGCAGTATTTT. The encoded protein is CAWSAADRSLTDTQYF. V is TRBV30 and J is TRBJ2-3; 7 positions match TRBD1. V trimming: 1 base; J trimming: 2 bases; junction bases outside the gene matches: 9. From germline, CDR1 is GTSNPN and CDR2 SVGIG (reference sequence). CDR3 length equals 16 residues.

The chain carries TRBV29-1 and TRBJ1-1; D is possibly TRBD1 (5 bases). V lost 2 bases and J 3 bases, leaving 16 bases between the germline ends. The CDR3 length is 15 residues. Germline lookup yields CDR1 SQVTM and CDR2 ANQGSEA. The CDR3 nucleotides read TGCAGCGTTGAACCCCCCGGGGGATGGGACACTGAAGCTTTCTTT. Translating gives CSVEPPGGWDTEAFF.

As for this clone: Other nucleotide sequences from this sample produce the same CDR3. The V gene is TRBV27, the J gene TRBJ1-2; no definite D call. The germline gives CDR1 MNHEY, CDR2 SMNVEV (reference sequence). The CDR3 is 13 amino acids. The germline V and J ends were trimmed by 0 bases and 5 bases, with 7 bases remaining between them. The CDR3 DNA sequence: TGTGCCAGCAGTTTATCGTCAGGTTATGGCTACACCTTC. This encodes CASSLSSGYGYTF.

The chain uses TRBV9 and TRBJ1-2; TRBD1 might be the D (5 bases). CDR1 SGDLS and CDR2 YYNGEE come from the germline V gene. This CDR3 spans 13 amino acids. Trimming took off 5 bases at V and 2 bases at J, with 10 bases between the two ends. In nucleotides, the CDR3 is TGTGCCAGCAGACGGGGCAACAACTATGGCTACACCTTC. It codes for CASRRGNNYGYTF. The whole variable domain, remainder taken from reference TRBV9 and TRBJ1-2, is DSGVTQTPKHLITATGQRVTLRCSPRSGDLSVYWYQQSLDQGLQFLIQYYNGEERAKGNILERFSAQQFPDLHSELNLSSLELGDSALYFCASRRGNNYGYTFGSGTRLTVV.

V gene TRBV18 combines with J gene TRBJ1-5; TRBD1 matches 8 bases. The V gene's germline CDR1 is KGHSH and CDR2 LQKENI. The CDR3 covers 15 residues. V gave up 4 bases and J gave up 4 bases; unmatched junction bases: 6. CDR3 nucleotide sequence: TGTGCCAGCTCACTTTTGGGACAGGCAAATCAGCCCCAGCATTTT. Translated: CASSLLGQANQPQHF. Full variable domain (outside the CDR3, taken from reference TRBV18 and TRBJ1-5): NAGVMQNPRHLVRRRGQEARLRCSPMKGHSHVYWYRQLPEEGLKFMVYLQKENIIDESGMPKERFSAEFPKEGPSILRIQQVVRGDSAAYFCASSLLGQANQPQHFGDGTRLSIL.

This clone has a handful of counts. The J gene is TRBJ1-6, the V gene TRBV2; tentatively, D is TRBD1 (5 bases). This CDR3 comprises 16 residues. Trimming removed 6 bases at V and 0 bases at J, with 12 bases between. The germline V gene encodes CDR1 SNHLY and CDR2 FYNNEI. The CDR3 reads CASRGDGSSYNSPLHF. CDR3 nucleotide sequence: TGTGCCAGCAGGGGGGACGGTAGCTCCTATAATTCACCCCTCCACTTT.

This rearrangement joins TRBV2 to TRBJ2-5; 7 positions match TRBD2. Trimming took 7 bases from V and 5 from J; bases not matched to a gene: 19. Germline CDR1 and CDR2: SNHLY and FYNNEI. This CDR3 is built from 17 residues. In DNA form, the CDR3 reads TGTGCCAGCACTCTCGGGTCTGGGCGGGGGAGCGGTGAGACCCAGTACTTC. Its protein product is CASTLGSGRGSGETQYF.

The V gene is TRBV4-1, the J gene TRBJ2-7; TRBD1 agrees at 7 bases. V shed 0 bases, J shed 2 bases, and the junction held 4 bases outside the gene matches. CDR3 length equals 15 residues. Germline V gene lookup returns CDR1 MGHRA and CDR2 YSYEKL. The CDR3 is CASSQDWTGPYEQYF. Written as DNA, the CDR3 is TGCGCCAGCAGCCAAGATTGGACAGGCCCCTACGAGCAGTACTTC.

The rearrangement links TRBV28 to TRBJ2-1, with TRBD1 matching over 7 bases. With V trimmed by 6 bases and J by 6 bases, 8 bases remained unmatched. The V gene's germline CDR1 is MDHEN and CDR2 SYDVKM. This CDR3 spans 14 amino acids. The CDR3 protein is CASSPGQSPNEQFF. The CDR3 DNA sequence: TGTGCCAGCAGCCCGGGACAGTCCCCCAATGAGCAGTTCTTC.

This chain links TRBV30 with TRBJ2-7; D ambiguous. Germline V gene lookup returns CDR1 GTSNPN and CDR2 SVGIG (reference sequence). This CDR3 has 12 residues. V shed 3 bases and J shed 2 bases, with 8 bases lying between them. The CDR3 sequence: CAWRKRTYEQYF. CDR3 coding DNA: TGTGCCTGGAGGAAGAGAACCTACGAGCAGTACTTC.